This passage covers 20 T cell receptor beta chains from one sample sequenced in a study of blood T cell repertoires in COVID-19. The data were produced by immunoSEQ multiplex PCR, yet TCRdb's version contains in-frame clones alone and is incomplete. The sample yields around 300,000 clones, roughly 91% seen once. What was sequenced was PBMCs or T cells enriched from blood (not recorded which). The receptors stem from a woman aged 55-70 years in a cohort exposed to, infected with or recovered from COVID-19 (not recorded which).

This clone was found once. V usage is TRBV18 and J usage is TRBJ2-7; 7 bases map to TRBD1. Looked up from germline, CDR1 is KGHSH and CDR2 is LQKENI. The CDR3 length is 16 residues. Unmatched junction bases numbered 11, after V lost 3 bases and J lost 3 bases. CDR3 bases: TGTGCCAGCTCACCTTCTCCGGGACAGACTGTCTACGAGCAGTACTTC. The encoded protein is CASSPSPGQTVYEQYF.

The chain has TRBV19 and TRBJ2-1, with TRBD2 as a possible D gene (6 bases). The V and J ends lost 8 bases and 4 bases respectively, with 9 bases between them. The CDR3 contains 12 residues. Germline CDR1 LNHDA, CDR2 SQIVND (reference sequence). DNA of the CDR3: TGTGCCAGTGAAGCGGGTTACAATGAGCAGTTCTTC. Its protein is CASEAGYNEQFF.

The chain combines TRBV10-1 with TRBJ1-5; no clear D. The CDR3 spans 12 residues. Germline CDR1 is WNHNN and CDR2 is SYGVQD (reference sequence). Deletions cut 4 bases from V and 7 bases from J, with 8 bases between. The CDR3: CASSADKQPQHF. The CDR3 DNA reads as TGCGCCAGCAGTGCTGACAAACAGCCCCAGCATTTT.

The chain recombines TRBV27 with TRBJ2-5; 8 positions agree with TRBD1. V trimming: 5 bases; J trimming: 5 bases; junction bases outside the gene matches: 10. The CDR3 contains 15 residues. CDR1 is MNHEY, CDR2 SMNVEV, per germline (reference sequence). The DNA of the CDR3 is TGTGCCAGCAGTCCTACCCCAGGGGGCGGGGAGACCCAGTACTTC. Amino acids: CASSPTPGGGETQYF.

The V call is TRBV5-1, the J call TRBJ2-7; 8 nucleotides line up with TRBD1. This CDR3 region has 12 residues. Germline trimming cut 7 bases from V and 6 bases from J; bases unmatched to any gene: 6. The V gene's germline CDR1 is SGHRS and CDR2 YFSETQ. This chain's CDR3 is CASSNTGGEQYF. The CDR3 DNA is TGCGCCAGCTCCAACACAGGGGGCGAGCAGTACTTC. The whole variable domain, filled in from reference TRBV5-1 and TRBJ2-7, reads KAGVTQTPRYLIKTRGQQVTLSCSPISGHRSVSWYQQTPGQGLQFLFEYFSETQRNKGNFPGRFSGRQFSNSRSEMNVSTLELGDSALYLCASSNTGGEQYFGPGTRLTVT.

The chain couples TRBV27 to TRBJ2-1, with 8 positions matching TRBD1. The junction had 5 bases not matched to a gene; V was cut back by 2 bases and J by 5 bases. CDR3 length: 15 amino acids. Germline values: CDR1 MNHEY, CDR2 SMNVEV (reference sequence). This chain's CDR3 is CASSLRQGSNNEQFF. CDR3 bases: TGTGCCAGCAGTTTAAGACAGGGGTCTAACAATGAGCAGTTCTTC.

The CDR3: CASSSPSREATQYF. DNA for the CDR3: TGCGCCAGCAGCTCCCCCTCGCGGGAGGCAACGCAGTATTTT. This chain links TRBV5-1 with TRBJ2-3; 8 bases line up with TRBD2. Per the germline V gene, CDR1 is SGHRS and CDR2 is YFSETQ. J gave up 9 bases and V 3 bases, and 9 bases lay outside the gene matches. This CDR3 comprises 14 residues. The whole variable domain, filled in from reference TRBV5-1 and TRBJ2-3, reads KAGVTQTPRYLIKTRGQQVTLSCSPISGHRSVSWYQQTPGQGLQFLFEYFSETQRNKGNFPGRFSGRQFSNSRSEMNVSTLELGDSALYLCASSSPSREATQYFGPGTRLTVL.

The chain is built from TRBV24-1 and TRBJ2-7, with a tentative D call TRBD1 (5 bases). CDR1 KGHDR and CDR2 SFDVKD come from the germline V gene. This CDR3 is built from 11 residues. Trimming took off 9 bases at V and 6 bases at J, with 11 bases between the two ends. CDR3 region: CATGQGAEQYF. The CDR3 region has the DNA TGTGCCACCGGTCAGGGCGCCGAGCAGTACTTC.

V usage is TRBV25-1 and J usage is TRBJ1-6; no definite D call. Germline CDR1 reads MGHDK; CDR2 reads SYGVNS. The V gene lost 6 bases and the J gene lost 7 bases, with 16 bases spanning the gap. There are 15 residues in the CDR3. CDR3 nucleotide sequence: TGTGCCAGCAGCCCCCGGGCGGGCGGCAATTCACCCCTCCACTTT. Its protein is CASSPRAGGNSPLHF.

The genes are TRBV4-1 and TRBJ2-2; 11 nucleotides agree with TRBD1. J was trimmed by 6 bases and V by 1 base; bases with no gene match: 7. The CDR3 runs 17 residues. Germline CDR1 reads MGHRA; CDR2 reads YSYEKL. The CDR3 loop is CASSQGTGQGVSGELFF. CDR3 coding DNA: TGCGCCAGCAGCCAAGGAACGGGACAGGGGGTTTCCGGGGAGCTGTTTTTT.

The chain has TRBV9 and TRBJ2-5, with 9 bases identical to TRBD1. The CDR3 loop spans 15 amino acids. CDR1 and CDR2 (germline): SGDLS, YYNGEE. With 2 bases clipped from V and 2 bases from J, the junction kept 4 bases outside the gene matches. The CDR3 protein is CASSVGGQGQETQYF. CDR3 bases: TGTGCCAGCAGCGTCGGGGGACAGGGTCAAGAGACCCAGTACTTC.

CDR3 in amino acids: CATSDFSAGPLNEQFF. CDR3 nucleotide sequence: TGTGCCACCAGTGATTTTTCGGCGGGGCCCCTTAATGAGCAGTTCTTC. The chain employs TRBV24-1 and TRBJ2-1, with a possible D match to TRBD2 (6 bases). The V and J ends lost 1 base and 7 bases respectively, with 16 bases between them. The CDR3 length is 16 residues. Germline V lookup: CDR1 KGHDR, CDR2 SFDVKD.

Here the CDR3 DNA reads TGTGCCAGCAGCTTGGACGGGTCCAGAGGTTCACCCCTCCACTTT. Its protein is CASSLDGSRGSPLHF. J is TRBJ1-6 and V is TRBV5-8, with D hard to call. Between the trimmed V and J ends, which lost 0 bases and 9 bases, there was a span of 13 bases. Germline values: CDR1 SGHTS, CDR2 YDEGEE. The CDR3 extends over 15 amino acids.

The genes are TRBV7-3 and TRBJ2-2, with 8 bases matching TRBD2. This CDR3 has 16 amino acids. J lost 0 bases, V lost 5 bases, and 5 bases had no gene match. CDR1 is SGHTA, CDR2 FQGTGA, per germline. CDR3: CASSREGRANTGELFF. CDR3 in DNA: TGTGCCAGCAGCCGGGAGGGCCGCGCGAACACCGGGGAGCTGTTTTTT.

This clone was observed a single time. V is TRBV9 and J is TRBJ1-5, with 8 bases that match TRBD1. This CDR3 is built from 15 residues. The junction had 3 bases not matched to a gene; V was cut back by 0 bases and J by 4 bases. CDR1 and CDR2 (germline): SGDLS, YYNGEE. CDR3 in DNA: TGTGCCAGCAGCGTAGCAGGGGACAGGAATCAGCCCCAGCATTTT. The encoded protein is CASSVAGDRNQPQHF.

The genes are TRBV3-1 (or the pseudogene TRBV3-2) and TRBJ1-1; the D gene is possibly TRBD1 (6 bases). Germline CDR1 and CDR2: LGHDT and YNNKEL (reference sequence). V lost 1 base and J 2 bases, leaving 11 bases between the germline ends. There are 15 residues in the CDR3. The CDR3 loop is CASSQVDRTNTEAFF. The CDR3 DNA reads as TGTGCCAGCAGCCAAGTTGACAGGACCAACACTGAAGCTTTCTTT.

The chain links TRBV5-1 to TRBJ2-7; 8 nucleotides match TRBD1. V was clipped by 4 bases and J by 5 bases; unmatched bases: 2. The CDR3 contains 12 residues. Germline V lookup: CDR1 SGHRS, CDR2 YFSETQ. This CDR3 is CASSKDRDEQYF. The CDR3, as DNA: TGCGCCAGCAGCAAGGACAGGGACGAGCAGTACTTC.

The chain combines TRBV28 with TRBJ2-7; the D gene is possibly TRBD1 (5 bases). The CDR3 has 13 amino acids. Trimming took 2 bases from V and 6 from J, leaving 11 bases between them. Germline V gives CDR1 MDHEN, CDR2 SYDVKM. The CDR3 sequence is CASSLGQGGEQYF. The CDR3 coding sequence is TGTGCCAGCAGTTTAGGCCAGGGTGGCGAGCAGTACTTC.

The chain uses TRBV3-1 (or the pseudogene TRBV3-2) and TRBJ1-2; no reliable D call. The CDR3 runs 15 residues. V dropped 0 bases and J dropped 6 bases, with 14 bases sitting between them. Germline-derived CDR1 and CDR2 are LGHDT and YNNKEL (reference sequence). CDR3 sequence: CASSQDQAAGNGYTF. The CDR3 DNA reads as TGTGCCAGCAGCCAAGATCAGGCAGCGGGGAATGGCTACACCTTC.

This sequence joins TRBV2 and TRBJ2-7; TRBD2 agrees at 8 bases. V was pared by 4 bases and J by 0 bases, with 8 bases of the junction left unmatched. CDR1 SNHLY and CDR2 FYNNEI come from the germline V gene. The CDR3 contains 16 residues. The CDR3 is CASSVTLSGSSYEQYF. The CDR3, as DNA: TGTGCCAGCAGTGTCACTTTGAGCGGGAGCTCCTACGAGCAGTACTTC.